This TCR beta chain was captured by sequencing in a study of CD8 T cells in ankylosing spondylitis. Trimming removed 5 bases from V and 0 bases from J, with 8 bases in between. The length of the CDR3 is 13 residues. Germline assignment: CDR1 SGDLS and CDR2 YYNGEE. This clonotype was picked up many times. No antigen is known for it. General study results and limits: In ankylosing spondylitis blood, a motif of roughly 8 highly homologous TCR beta variants appeared characteristic. Reports of some motif variants in reactive arthritis synovial fluid and blood predate this one. Researchers reportedly found disease-linked clones significantly enriched in matched ankylosing spondylitis synovial fluid. A CD8+ phenotype characterized the disease-linked clones, which were relatively rare in peripheral blood.

Quantitative molecular-barcoded 5'-RACE generated the TCR beta libraries. TCRdb processed the 5' RACE reads anew with MiXCR; each CDR3 protein has one entry. The sample holds around 490,000 distinct CDR3 sequences, 5.3% seen once. The J gene is TRBJ1-2, the V gene TRBV9, with D uncertain. Sequences were obtained from blood, either unsorted or a sorted T cell fraction (not recorded which). This clonotype was obtained from a male donor with ankylosing spondylitis. CDR3 sequence reads: CASRSRANYGYTF. For the CDR3, the DNA is TGTGCCAGCAGGAGTAGGGCTAACTATGGCTACACCTTC.